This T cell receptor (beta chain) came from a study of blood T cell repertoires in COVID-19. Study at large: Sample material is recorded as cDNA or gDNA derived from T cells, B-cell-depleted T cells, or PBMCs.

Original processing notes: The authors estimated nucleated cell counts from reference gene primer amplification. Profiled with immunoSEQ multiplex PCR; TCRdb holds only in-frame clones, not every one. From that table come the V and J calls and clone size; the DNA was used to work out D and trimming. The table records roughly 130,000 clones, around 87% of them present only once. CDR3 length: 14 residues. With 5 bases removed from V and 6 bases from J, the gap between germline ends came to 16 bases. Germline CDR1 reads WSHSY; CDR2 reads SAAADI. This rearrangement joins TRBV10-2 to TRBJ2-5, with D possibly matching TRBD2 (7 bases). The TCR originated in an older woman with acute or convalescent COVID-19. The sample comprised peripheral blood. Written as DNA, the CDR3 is TGCGCCAGCAGTAGCGGGGTACAGGGCCAGACCCAGTACTTC. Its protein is CASSSGVQGQTQYF.